This T cell receptor (beta chain) derives from a study of T cells after somatic rescue of genetic block. CDR3 length: 14 amino acids. The germline CDR1 and CDR2 sequences are LNHDA and SQIVND (reference sequence). Libraries were prepared by immunoSEQ multiplex PCR; TCRdb keeps only in-frame clonotypes and omits some of them. The table lists fewer than 150,000 clones, 80% to 95% of them singletons. Worth noting for this clone: A read error may produce the germline difference seen at one junction end.

The chain is built from TRBV19 and TRBJ1-5, with a tentative D call TRBD1 (6 bases). The TCR comes from a woman under 30. Specimen: peripheral blood mononuclear cells (PBMCs). The CDR3 protein is CATSKGGVGQPQHF. In nucleotides, the CDR3 is TGTGCCACTAGTAAAGGGGGAGTTGGTCAGCCCCAGCATTTT.